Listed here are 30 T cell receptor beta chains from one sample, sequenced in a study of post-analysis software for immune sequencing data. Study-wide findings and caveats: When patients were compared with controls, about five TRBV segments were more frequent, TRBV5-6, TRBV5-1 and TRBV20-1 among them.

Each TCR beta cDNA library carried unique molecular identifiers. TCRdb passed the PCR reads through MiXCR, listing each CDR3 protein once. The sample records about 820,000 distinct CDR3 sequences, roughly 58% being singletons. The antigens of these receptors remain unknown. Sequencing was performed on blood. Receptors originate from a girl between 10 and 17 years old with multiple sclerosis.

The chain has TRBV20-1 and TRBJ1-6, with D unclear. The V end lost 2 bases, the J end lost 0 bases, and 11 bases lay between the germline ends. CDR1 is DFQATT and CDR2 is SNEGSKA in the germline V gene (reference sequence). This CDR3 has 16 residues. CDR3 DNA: TGCAGTGCTAGATTGGCGCCGAGCTCCTATAATTCACCCCTCCACTTT. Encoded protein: CSARLAPSSYNSPLHF.

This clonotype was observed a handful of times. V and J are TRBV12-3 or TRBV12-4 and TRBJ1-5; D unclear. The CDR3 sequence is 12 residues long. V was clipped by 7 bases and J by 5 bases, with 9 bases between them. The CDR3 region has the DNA TGTGCCAGCAACTCGCGGGATCAGCCCCAGCATTTT. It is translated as CASNSRDQPQHF.

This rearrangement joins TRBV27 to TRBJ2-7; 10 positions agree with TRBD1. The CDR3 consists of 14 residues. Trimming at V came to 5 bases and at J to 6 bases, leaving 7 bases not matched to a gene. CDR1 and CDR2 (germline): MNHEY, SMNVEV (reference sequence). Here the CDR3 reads CASSPGQGGSEQYF. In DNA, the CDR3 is TGTGCCAGCAGTCCTGGACAGGGGGGGTCCGAGCAGTACTTC.

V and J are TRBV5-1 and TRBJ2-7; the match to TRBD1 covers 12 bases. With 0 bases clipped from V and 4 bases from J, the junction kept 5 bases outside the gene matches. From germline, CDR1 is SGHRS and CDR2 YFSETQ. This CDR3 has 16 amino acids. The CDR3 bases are TGCGCCAGCAGCTTGGCGGGACAGGGGGCCTTATACGAGCAGTACTTC. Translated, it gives CASSLAGQGALYEQYF.

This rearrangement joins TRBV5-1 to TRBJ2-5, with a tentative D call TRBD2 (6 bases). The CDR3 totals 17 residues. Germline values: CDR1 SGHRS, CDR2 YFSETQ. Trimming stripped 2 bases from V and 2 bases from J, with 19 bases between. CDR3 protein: CASSFTTSGVLQETQYF. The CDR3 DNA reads TGCGCCAGCAGCTTCACCACCTCGGGGGTCCTACAAGAGACCCAGTACTTC. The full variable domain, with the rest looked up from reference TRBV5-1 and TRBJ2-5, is KAGVTQTPRYLIKTRGQQVTLSCSPISGHRSVSWYQQTPGQGLQFLFEYFSETQRNKGNFPGRFSGRQFSNSRSEMNVSTLELGDSALYLCASSFTTSGVLQETQYFGPGTRLLVL.

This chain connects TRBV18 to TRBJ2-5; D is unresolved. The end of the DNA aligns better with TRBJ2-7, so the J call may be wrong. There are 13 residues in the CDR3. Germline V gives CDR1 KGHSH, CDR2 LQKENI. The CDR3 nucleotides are TGTGCCAGCTCACCAGGGGAAGCCTACGAGCAGTACTTC. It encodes CASSPGEAYEQYF.

CDR3 nucleotides: TGTGCCAGCAGGGCATCAGGGGCCCTCTATGGCTACACCTTC. It codes for CASRASGALYGYTF. The V call is TRBV12-3 or TRBV12-4, the J call TRBJ1-2; weak D call: TRBD1 (6 bases). The V end was cut by 6 bases, the J end by 4 bases, with 15 bases between. The CDR3 runs 14 residues.

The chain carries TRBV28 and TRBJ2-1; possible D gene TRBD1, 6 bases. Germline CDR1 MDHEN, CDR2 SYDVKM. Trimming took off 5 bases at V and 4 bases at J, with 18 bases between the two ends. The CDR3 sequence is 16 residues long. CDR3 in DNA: TGTGCCAGCAGTCCCCTCCATCCGACAGGTTACAATGAGCAGTTCTTC. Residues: CASSPLHPTGYNEQFF.

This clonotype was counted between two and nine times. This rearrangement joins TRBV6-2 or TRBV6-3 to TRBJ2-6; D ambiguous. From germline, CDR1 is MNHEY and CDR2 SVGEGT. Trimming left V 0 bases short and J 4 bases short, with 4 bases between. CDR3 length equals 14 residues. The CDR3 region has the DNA TGTGCCAGCAGTTACTCGACCGGGGCCAACGTCCTGACTTTC. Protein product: CASSYSTGANVLTF.

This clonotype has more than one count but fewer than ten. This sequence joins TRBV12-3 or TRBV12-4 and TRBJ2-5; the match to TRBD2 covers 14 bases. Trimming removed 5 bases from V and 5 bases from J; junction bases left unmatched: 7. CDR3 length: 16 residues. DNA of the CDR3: TGTGCCAGCAGTAGGACTAGCGGGAGGAGATTGGAGACCCAGTACTTC. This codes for CASSRTSGRRLETQYF.

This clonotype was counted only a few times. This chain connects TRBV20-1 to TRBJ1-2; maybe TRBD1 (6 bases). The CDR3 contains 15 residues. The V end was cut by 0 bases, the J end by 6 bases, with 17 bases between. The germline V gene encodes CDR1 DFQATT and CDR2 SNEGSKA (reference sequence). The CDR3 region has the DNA TGCAGTGCTAGAGATCGGGGGGGCGCTACCCATGGCTACACCTTC. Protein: CSARDRGGATHGYTF.

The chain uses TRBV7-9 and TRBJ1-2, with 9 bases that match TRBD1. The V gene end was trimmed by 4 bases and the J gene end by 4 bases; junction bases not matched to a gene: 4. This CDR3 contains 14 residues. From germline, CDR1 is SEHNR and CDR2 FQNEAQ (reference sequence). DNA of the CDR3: TGTGCCAGCAGCTCCGGGACAGGGATCTATGGCTACACCTTC. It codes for CASSSGTGIYGYTF.

DNA for the CDR3: TGTGCCAGCAGTAACATCGACAGGGGGCTTCATGGCTACACCTTC. This codes for CASSNIDRGLHGYTF. This chain joins TRBV6-5 and TRBJ1-2, with TRBD1 matching over 10 bases. V trimming: 5 bases; J trimming: 6 bases; junction bases outside the gene matches: 9. The CDR3 is 15 amino acids. The V gene's germline CDR1 is MNHEY and CDR2 SVGAGI.

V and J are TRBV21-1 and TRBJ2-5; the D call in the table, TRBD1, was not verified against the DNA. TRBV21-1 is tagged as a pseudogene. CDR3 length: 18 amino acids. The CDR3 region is CASSKGGRTERNQETQYF. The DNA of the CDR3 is TGTGCCAGCAGCAAAGGGGGTAGGACAGAGAGGAACCAAGAGACCCAGTACTTC.

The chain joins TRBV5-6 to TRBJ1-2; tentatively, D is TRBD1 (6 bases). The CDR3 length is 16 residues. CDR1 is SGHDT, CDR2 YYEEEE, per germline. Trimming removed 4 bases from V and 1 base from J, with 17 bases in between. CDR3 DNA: TGTGCCAGCAGCCCCGCGGGGGGCGCATTTAACTATGGCTACACCTTC. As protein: CASSPAGGAFNYGYTF.

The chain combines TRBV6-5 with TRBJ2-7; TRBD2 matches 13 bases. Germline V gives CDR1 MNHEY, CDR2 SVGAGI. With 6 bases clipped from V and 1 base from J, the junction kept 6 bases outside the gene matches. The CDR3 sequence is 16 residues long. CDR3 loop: CASSKGTSGVSYEQYF. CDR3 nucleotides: TGTGCCAGCAGCAAAGGGACTAGCGGGGTTTCCTACGAGCAGTACTTC.

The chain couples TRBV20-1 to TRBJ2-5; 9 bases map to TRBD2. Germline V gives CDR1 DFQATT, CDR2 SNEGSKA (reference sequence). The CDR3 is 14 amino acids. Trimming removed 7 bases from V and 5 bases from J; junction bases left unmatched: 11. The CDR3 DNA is TGCAGTGTCCCTCGCGGGGGGGGCCGTGAGACCCAGTACTTC. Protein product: CSVPRGGGRETQYF.

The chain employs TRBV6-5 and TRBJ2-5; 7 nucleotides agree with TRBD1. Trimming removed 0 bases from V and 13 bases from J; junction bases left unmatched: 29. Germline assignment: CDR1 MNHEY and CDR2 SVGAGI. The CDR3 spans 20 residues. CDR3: CASSYSKGAGTDENLRFWYF. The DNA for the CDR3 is TGTGCCAGCAGTTACTCGAAGGGTGCAGGGACAGACGAAAATCTCAGATTTTGGTACTTC.

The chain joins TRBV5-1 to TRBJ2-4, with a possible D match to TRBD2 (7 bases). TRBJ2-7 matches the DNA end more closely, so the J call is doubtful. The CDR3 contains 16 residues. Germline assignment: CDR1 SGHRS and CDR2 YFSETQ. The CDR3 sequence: CASSLGGQAGVYEQYF. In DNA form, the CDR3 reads TGCGCCAGCAGCTTGGGGGGGCAGGCGGGGGTCTACGAGCAGTACTTC.

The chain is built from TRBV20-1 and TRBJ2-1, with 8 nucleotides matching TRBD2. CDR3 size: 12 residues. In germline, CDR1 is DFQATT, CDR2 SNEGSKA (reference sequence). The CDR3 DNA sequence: TGCAGGGCCCCTGCGGGGGGTGATGAGCAGTTCTTC. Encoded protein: CRAPAGGDEQFF.

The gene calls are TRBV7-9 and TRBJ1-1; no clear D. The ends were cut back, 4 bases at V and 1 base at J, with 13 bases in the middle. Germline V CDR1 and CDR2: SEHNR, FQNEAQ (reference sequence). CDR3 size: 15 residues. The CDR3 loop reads CASSSKDWRNTEAFF. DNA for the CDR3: TGTGCCAGCAGCTCTAAAGATTGGAGGAACACTGAAGCTTTCTTT.

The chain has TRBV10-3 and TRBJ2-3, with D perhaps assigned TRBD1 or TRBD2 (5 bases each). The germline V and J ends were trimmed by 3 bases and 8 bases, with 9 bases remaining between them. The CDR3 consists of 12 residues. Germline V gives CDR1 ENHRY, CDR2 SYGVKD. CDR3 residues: CAISDRESTQYF. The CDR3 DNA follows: TGTGCCATCAGTGACAGGGAGAGTACGCAGTATTTT.

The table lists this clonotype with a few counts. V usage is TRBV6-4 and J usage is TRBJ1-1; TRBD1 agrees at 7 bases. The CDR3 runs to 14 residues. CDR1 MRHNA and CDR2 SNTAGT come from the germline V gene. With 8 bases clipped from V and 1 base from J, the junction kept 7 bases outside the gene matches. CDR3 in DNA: TGTGCCAGCCGTCGGGACAGCGCGAACACTGAAGCTTTCTTT. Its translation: CASRRDSANTEAFF.

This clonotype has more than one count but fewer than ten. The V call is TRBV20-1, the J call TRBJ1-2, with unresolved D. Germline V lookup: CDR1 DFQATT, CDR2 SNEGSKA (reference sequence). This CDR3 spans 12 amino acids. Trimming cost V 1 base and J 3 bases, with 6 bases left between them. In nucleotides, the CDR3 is TGCAGTGCTAGAGGGCTGGACTATGGCTACACCTTC. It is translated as CSARGLDYGYTF.

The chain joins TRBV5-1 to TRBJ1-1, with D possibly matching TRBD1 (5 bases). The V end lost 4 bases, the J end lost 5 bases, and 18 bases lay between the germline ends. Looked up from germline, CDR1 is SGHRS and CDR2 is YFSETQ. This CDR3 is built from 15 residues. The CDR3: CASSATGPAGTEAFF. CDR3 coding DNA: TGCGCCAGCAGCGCAACGGGGCCAGCGGGGACTGAAGCTTTCTTT.

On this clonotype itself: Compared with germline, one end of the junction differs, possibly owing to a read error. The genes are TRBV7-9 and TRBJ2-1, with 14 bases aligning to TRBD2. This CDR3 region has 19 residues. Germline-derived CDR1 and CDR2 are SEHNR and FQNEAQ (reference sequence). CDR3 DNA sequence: TGTGCCGGCAGCCCCAGGGGACTAGCGGGGGCTCACTCCTACAATGAGCAGTTCTTC. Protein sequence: CAGSPRGLAGAHSYNEQFF.

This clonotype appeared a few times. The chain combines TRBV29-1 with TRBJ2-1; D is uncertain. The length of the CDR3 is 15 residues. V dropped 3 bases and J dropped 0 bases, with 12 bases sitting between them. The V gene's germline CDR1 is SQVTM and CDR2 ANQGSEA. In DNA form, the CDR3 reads TGCAGCGTTGACAGCGCACTGAGCTCCTACAATGAGCAGTTCTTC. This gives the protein CSVDSALSSYNEQFF.

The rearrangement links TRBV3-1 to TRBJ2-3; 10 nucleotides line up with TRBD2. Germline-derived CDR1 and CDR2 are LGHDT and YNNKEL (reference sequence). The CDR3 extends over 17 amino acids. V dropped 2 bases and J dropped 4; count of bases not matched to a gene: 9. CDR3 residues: CASSQLSGRVGPDTQYF. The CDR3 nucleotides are TGTGCCAGCAGCCAATTAAGCGGGAGGGTCGGCCCAGATACGCAGTATTTT.

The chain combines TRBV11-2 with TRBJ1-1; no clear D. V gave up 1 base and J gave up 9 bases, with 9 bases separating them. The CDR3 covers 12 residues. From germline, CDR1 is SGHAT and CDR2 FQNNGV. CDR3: CASSLVRNQAFF. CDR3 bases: TGTGCCAGCAGCTTAGTGCGGAATCAAGCTTTCTTT.

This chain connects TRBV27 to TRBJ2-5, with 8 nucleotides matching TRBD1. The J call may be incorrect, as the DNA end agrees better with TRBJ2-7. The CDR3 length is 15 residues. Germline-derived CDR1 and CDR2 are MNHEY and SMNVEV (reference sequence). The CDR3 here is CASSLSGRGLYEQYF. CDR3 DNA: TGTGCCAGCAGTTTATCCGGCAGGGGGCTCTACGAGCAGTACTTC.